These 8 T cell receptor beta chains share one sample of origin, sequenced in a study of cytomegalovirus exposure and HLA in healthy donors. A multiplex PCR was run with 60 Vbeta primers and 13 Jbeta primers. Sequencing used immunoSEQ multiplex PCR; TCRdb keeps in-frame clones, though not all of them. The repertoire holds under 150,000 clones, with approximately 80% as singletons. Sequenced sample: PBMCs. All receptors come from a man younger than 35 in good health and CMV-seronegative.

The chain carries TRBV7-2 and TRBJ2-1, with TRBD1 as a possible D gene (6 bases). This CDR3 region has 14 residues. Germline CDR1 is SGHTA and CDR2 is FQGNSA. V was trimmed by 5 bases and J by 4 bases, leaving 12 bases between them. CDR3 in DNA: TGTGCCAGCAGCCCCCAGGGGAATTACAATGAGCAGTTCTTC. Protein: CASSPQGNYNEQFF.

This chain connects TRBV7-6 to TRBJ2-6; D uncertain. This CDR3 is built from 15 residues. The germline V gene has CDR1 SGHVS and CDR2 FNYEAQ. Trimming left V 5 bases short and J 0 bases short, with 8 bases between. CDR3 bases: TGTGCCAGCAGCATGGTAGCCTCTGGGGCCAACGTCCTGACTTTC. Translation gives CASSMVASGANVLTF.

V gene TRBV19 combines with J gene TRBJ1-2, with D perhaps TRBD1 (6 bases). Trimming shortened V by 2 bases and J by 7 bases, and 17 bases separated the two germline ends. CDR3 length: 15 residues. Germline CDR1 reads LNHDA; CDR2 reads SQIVND (reference sequence). In nucleotides, the CDR3 is TGTGCCAGTAGTATAACAGGGAATGCAAACGGTGGCTACACCTTC. It yields the protein CASSITGNANGGYTF.

This chain connects TRBV5-1 to TRBJ2-1; D is perhaps TRBD1 (5 bases). Germline lookup yields CDR1 SGHRS and CDR2 YFSETQ. V lost 3 bases, J lost 15 bases, and 19 bases lay in between. CDR3 length: 13 residues. The CDR3: CASSSEAQGSWFF. DNA of the CDR3: TGCGCCAGCAGCTCCGAAGCGCAGGGCTCCTGGTTCTTC.

V gene TRBV30 combines with J gene TRBJ1-2, with TRBD1 as a possible D gene (6 bases). From germline, CDR1 is GTSNPN and CDR2 SVGIG (reference sequence). This CDR3 has 20 amino acids. Trimming took off 5 bases at V and 2 bases at J, with 33 bases between the two ends. CDR3 DNA sequence: TGTGCCTGGTCCACAGACCCACGAAGTGTAAGGCATAGGGGGAACTATGGCTACACCTTC. Translating it yields CAWSTDPRSVRHRGNYGYTF.

This clone turned up a few times. The rearrangement links TRBV5-1 to TRBJ2-3; the D gene is possibly TRBD2 (6 bases). Germline CDR1 and CDR2: SGHRS and YFSETQ. There are 16 residues in the CDR3. The germline V and J ends were trimmed by 1 base and 3 bases, with 15 bases remaining between them. CDR3 sequence (DNA): TGCGCCAGCAGCTTGATGGTGGGGGGACGGACAGATACGCAGTATTTT. Translating it yields CASSLMVGGRTDTQYF.

This clone has a single count. The chain couples TRBV18 to TRBJ1-2; 9 nucleotides match TRBD1. V trimming: 3 bases; J trimming: 8 bases; junction bases outside the gene matches: 7. In germline, CDR1 is KGHSH, CDR2 LQKENI. The CDR3 extends over 14 amino acids. The CDR3 loop is CASSPRGQGGGYTF. CDR3 coding DNA: TGTGCCAGCTCACCGAGGGGACAGGGAGGCGGCTACACCTTC. Full variable domain (remainder filled in from reference TRBV18 and TRBJ1-2): NAGVMQNPRHLVRRRGQEARLRCSPMKGHSHVYWYRQLPEEGLKFMVYLQKENIIDESGMPKERFSAEFPKEGPSILRIQQVVRGDSAAYFCASSPRGQGGGYTFGSGTRLTVV.

The V and J genes are TRBV10-1 and TRBJ2-7; 10 nucleotides align to TRBD1. The CDR3 covers 13 residues. Germline V lookup: CDR1 WNHNN, CDR2 SYGVQD (reference sequence). Losses at the gene ends were 10 bases for V and 6 bases for J; bases not matched to a gene: 9. The CDR3 is CATQPGQGTEQYF. The CDR3 DNA sequence: TGCGCCACCCAACCGGGACAGGGGACCGAGCAGTACTTC.